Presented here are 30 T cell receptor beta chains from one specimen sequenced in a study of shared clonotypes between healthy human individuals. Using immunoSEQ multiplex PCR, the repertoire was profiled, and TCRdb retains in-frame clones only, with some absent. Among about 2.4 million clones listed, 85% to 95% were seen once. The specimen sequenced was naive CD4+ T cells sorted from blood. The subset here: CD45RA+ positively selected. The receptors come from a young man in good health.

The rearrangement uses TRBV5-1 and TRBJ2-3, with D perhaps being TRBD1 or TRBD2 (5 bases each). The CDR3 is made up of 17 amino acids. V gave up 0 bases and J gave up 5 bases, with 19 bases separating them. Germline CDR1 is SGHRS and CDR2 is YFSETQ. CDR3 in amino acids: CASSLASSMGVRDTQYF. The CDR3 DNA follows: TGCGCCAGCAGCTTGGCATCCTCTATGGGGGTGAGAGATACGCAGTATTTT.

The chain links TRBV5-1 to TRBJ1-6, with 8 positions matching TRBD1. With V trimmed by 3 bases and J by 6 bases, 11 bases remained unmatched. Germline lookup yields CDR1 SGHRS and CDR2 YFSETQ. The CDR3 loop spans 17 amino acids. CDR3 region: CASSSLPGQVINSPLHF. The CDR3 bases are TGCGCCAGCAGCTCCCTACCGGGACAGGTTATTAATTCACCCCTCCACTTT.

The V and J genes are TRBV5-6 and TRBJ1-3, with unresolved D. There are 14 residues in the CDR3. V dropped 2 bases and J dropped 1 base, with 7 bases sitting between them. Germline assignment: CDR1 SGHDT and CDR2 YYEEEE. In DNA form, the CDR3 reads TGTGCCAGCAGCTTCCCCCCTTCTGGAAACACCATATATTTT. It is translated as CASSFPPSGNTIYF. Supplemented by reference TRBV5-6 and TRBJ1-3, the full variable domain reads DAGVTQSPTHLIKTRGQQVTLRCSPKSGHDTVSWYQQALGQGPQFIFQYYEEEERQRGNFPDRFSGHQFPNYSSELNVNALLLGDSALYLCASSFPPSGNTIYFGEGSWLTVV.

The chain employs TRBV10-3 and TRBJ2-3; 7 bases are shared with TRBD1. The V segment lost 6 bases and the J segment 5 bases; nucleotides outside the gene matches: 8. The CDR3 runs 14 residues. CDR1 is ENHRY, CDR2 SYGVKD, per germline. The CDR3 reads CAIREGAMVDTQYF. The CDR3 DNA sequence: TGTGCCATCAGAGAGGGGGCGATGGTAGATACGCAGTATTTT.

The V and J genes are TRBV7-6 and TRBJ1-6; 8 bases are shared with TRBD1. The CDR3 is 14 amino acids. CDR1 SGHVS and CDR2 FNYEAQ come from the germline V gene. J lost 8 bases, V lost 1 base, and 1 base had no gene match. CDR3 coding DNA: TGTGCCAGCAGCTTAGGGACAGGGCATTCACCCCTCCACTTT. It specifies CASSLGTGHSPLHF.

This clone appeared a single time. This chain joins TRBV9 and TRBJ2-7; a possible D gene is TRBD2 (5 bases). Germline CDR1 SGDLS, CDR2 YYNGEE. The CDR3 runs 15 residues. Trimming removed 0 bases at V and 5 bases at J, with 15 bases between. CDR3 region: CASSVGGTLGNEQYF. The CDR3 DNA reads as TGTGCCAGCAGCGTAGGTGGAACACTCGGGAACGAGCAGTACTTC.

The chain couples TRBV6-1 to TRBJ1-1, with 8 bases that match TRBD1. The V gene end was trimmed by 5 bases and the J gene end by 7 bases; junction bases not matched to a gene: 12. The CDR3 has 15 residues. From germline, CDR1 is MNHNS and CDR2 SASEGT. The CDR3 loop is CASSPAGTGQNEAFF. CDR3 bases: TGTGCCAGCAGTCCGGCCGGGACAGGCCAGAATGAAGCTTTCTTT.

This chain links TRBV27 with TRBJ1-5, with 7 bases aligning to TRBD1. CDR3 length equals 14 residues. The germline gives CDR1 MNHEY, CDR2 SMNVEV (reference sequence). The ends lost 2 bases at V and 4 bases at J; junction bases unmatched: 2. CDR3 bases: TGTGCCAGCAGTTTAGTCAGGGGGAATCAGCCCCAGCATTTT. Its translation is CASSLVRGNQPQHF.

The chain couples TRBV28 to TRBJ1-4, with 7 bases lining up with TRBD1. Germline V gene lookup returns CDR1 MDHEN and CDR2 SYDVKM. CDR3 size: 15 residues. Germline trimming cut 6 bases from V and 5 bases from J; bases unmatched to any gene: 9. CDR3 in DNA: TGTGCCAGCAGGCCGAGGGACAGATACAATGAAAAACTGTTTTTT. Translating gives CASRPRDRYNEKLFF.

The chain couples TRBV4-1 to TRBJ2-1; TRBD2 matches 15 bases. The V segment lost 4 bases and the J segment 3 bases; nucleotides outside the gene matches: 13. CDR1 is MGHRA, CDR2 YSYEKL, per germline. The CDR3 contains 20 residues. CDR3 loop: CASSLPGGTSGRTFYNEQFF. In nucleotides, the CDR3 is TGCGCCAGCAGCCTCCCAGGGGGGACTAGCGGGAGGACTTTCTACAATGAGCAGTTCTTC.

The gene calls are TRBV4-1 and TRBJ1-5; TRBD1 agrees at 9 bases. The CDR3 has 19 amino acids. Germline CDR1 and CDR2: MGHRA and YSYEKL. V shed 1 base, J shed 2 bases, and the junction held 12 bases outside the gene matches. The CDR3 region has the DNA TGCGCCAGCAGCCAAGGCTCTTCGGGTCGGACAGGGGGCAATCAGCCCCAGCATTTT. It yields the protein CASSQGSSGRTGGNQPQHF.

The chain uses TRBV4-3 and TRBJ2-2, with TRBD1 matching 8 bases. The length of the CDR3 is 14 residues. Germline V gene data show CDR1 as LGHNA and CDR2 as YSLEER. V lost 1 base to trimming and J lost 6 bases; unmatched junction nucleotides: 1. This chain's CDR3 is CASSQGTGPGELFF. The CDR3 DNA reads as TGCGCCAGCAGCCAAGGGACAGGGCCCGGGGAGCTGTTTTTT.

CDR3: CASSRSGLISGANVLTF. The CDR3 nucleotides read TGCGCCAGTTCACGGTCAGGGCTGATCTCTGGGGCCAACGTCCTGACTTTC. The chain couples TRBV5-1 to TRBJ2-6; D is possibly TRBD1 (5 bases). V was cut by 8 bases and J by 0 bases, with 18 bases left in between. Germline-derived CDR1 and CDR2 are SGHRS and YFSETQ. The CDR3 runs to 17 residues.

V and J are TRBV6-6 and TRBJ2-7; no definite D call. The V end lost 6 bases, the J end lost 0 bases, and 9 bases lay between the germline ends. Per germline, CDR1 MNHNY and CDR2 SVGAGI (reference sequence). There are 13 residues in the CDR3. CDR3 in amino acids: CASRPTVSYEQYF. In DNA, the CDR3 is TGTGCCAGCAGACCCACAGTCTCCTACGAGCAGTACTTC.

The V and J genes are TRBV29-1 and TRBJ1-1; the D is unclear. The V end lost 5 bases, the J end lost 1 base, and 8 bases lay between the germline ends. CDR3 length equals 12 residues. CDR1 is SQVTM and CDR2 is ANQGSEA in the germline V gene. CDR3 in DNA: TGCAGCGTTCTCGGTCGGAACACTGAAGCTTTCTTT. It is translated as CSVLGRNTEAFF.

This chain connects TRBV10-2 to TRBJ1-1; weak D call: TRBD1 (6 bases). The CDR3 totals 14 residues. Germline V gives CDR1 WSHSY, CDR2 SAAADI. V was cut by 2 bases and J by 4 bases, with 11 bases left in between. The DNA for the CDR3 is TGCGCCAGCAGTGAGCCGAGGGGGGCCACTGAAGCTTTCTTT. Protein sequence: CASSEPRGATEAFF.

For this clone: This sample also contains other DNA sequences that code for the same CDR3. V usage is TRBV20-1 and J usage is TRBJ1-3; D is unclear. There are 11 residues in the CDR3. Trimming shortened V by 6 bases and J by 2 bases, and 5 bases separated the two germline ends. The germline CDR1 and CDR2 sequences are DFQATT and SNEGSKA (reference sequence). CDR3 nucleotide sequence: TGCAGTGCCAGACCTGGAAACACCATATATTTT. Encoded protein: CSARPGNTIYF.

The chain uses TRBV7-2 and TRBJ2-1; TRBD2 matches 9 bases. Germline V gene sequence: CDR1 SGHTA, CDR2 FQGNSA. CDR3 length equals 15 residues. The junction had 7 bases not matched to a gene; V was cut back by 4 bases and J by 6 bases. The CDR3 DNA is TGTGCCAGCAGCTCGGAGGGGACTAGCTTCAATGAGCAGTTCTTC. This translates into CASSSEGTSFNEQFF.

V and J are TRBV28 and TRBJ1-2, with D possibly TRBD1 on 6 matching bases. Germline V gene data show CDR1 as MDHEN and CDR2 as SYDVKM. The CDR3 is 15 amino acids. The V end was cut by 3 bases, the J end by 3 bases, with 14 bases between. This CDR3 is CASSFGQGLHYGYTF. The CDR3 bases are TGTGCCAGCAGTTTTGGGCAGGGGCTTCACTATGGCTACACCTTC.

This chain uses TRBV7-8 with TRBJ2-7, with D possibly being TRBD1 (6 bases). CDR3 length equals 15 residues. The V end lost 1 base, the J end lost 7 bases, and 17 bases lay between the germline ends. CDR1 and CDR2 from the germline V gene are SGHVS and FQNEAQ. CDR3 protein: CASSLGEQGYREQYF. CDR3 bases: TGTGCCAGCAGCTTAGGCGAACAGGGATATCGTGAGCAGTACTTC.

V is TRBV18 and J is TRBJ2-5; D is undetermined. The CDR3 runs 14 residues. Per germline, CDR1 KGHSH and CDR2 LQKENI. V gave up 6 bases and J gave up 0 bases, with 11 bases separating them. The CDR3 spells CASSILGDQETQYF. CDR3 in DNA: TGTGCCAGCTCGATCCTCGGTGACCAAGAGACCCAGTACTTC.

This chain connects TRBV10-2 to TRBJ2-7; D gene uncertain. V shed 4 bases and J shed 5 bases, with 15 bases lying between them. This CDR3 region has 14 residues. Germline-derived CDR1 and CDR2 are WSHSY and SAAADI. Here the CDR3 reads CASSGLLRGHEQYF. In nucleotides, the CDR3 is TGCGCCAGCAGTGGTCTACTTCGAGGCCACGAGCAGTACTTC.

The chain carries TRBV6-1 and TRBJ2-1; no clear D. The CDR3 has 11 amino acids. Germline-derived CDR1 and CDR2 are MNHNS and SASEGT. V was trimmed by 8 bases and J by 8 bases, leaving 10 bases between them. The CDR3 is CASLKLYEQFF. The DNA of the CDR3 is TGTGCCAGCCTGAAACTGTATGAGCAGTTCTTC.

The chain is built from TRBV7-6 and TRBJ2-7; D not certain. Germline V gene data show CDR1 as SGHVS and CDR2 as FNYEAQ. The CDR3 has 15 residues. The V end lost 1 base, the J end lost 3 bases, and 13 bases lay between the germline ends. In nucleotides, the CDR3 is TGTGCCAGCAGCTTAGTCCCAGGAACGGGCTACGAGCAGTACTTC. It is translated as CASSLVPGTGYEQYF.

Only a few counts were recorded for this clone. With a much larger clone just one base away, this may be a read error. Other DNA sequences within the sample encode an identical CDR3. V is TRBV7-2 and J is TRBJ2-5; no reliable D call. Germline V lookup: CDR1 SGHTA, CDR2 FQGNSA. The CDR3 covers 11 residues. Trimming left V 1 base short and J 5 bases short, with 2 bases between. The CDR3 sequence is CASSLVETQYF. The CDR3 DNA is TGTGCCAGCAGCTTAGTGGAGACCCAGTACTTC.

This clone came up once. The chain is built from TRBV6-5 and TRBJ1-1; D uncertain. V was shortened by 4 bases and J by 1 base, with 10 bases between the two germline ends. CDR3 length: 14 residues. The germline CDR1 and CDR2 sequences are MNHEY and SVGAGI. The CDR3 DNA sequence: TGTGCCAGCAGTTCCCAAAACACGAACACTGAAGCTTTCTTT. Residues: CASSSQNTNTEAFF.

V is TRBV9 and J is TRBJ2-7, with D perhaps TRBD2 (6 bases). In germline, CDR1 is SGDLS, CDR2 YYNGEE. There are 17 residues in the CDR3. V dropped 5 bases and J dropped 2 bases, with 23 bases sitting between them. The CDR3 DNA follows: TGTGCCAGCAGTCAAAAGCCCATCAGGAGGGGAACCTACGAGCAGTACTTC. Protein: CASSQKPIRRGTYEQYF.

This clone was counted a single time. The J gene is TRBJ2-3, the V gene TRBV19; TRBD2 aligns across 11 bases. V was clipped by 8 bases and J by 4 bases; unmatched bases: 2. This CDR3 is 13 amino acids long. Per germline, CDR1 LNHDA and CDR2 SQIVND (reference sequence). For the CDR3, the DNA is TGTGCCAGTGGACTAGCGGGCGCAGATACGCAGTATTTT. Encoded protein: CASGLAGADTQYF.

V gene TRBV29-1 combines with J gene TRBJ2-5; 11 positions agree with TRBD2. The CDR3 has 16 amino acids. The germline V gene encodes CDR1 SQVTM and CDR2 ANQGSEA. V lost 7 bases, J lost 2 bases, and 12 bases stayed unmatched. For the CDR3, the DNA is TGCAGCGCCCTCGACCCTAGCGGGGGGACTCAAGAGACCCAGTACTTC. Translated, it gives CSALDPSGGTQETQYF.

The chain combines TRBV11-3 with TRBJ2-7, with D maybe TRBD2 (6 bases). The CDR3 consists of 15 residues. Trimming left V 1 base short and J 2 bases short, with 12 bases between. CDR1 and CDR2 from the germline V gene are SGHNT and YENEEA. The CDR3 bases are TGTGCCAGCAGCTTAGGGGGGACTCCAGCCTACGAGCAGTACTTC. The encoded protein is CASSLGGTPAYEQYF.